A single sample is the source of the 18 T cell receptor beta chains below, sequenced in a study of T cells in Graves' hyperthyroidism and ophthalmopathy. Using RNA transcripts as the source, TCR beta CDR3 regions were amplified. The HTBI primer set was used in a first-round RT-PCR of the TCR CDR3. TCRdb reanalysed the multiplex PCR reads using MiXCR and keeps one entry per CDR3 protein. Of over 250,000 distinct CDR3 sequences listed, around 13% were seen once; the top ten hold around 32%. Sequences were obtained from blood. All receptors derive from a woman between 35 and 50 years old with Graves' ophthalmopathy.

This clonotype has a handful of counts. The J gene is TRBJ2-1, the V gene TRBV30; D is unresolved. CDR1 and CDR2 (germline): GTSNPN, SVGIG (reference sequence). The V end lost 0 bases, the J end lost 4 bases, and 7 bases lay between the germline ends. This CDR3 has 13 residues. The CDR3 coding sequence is TGTGCCTGGAGTGTTGGCTGGTACAATGAGCAGTTCTTC. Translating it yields CAWSVGWYNEQFF.

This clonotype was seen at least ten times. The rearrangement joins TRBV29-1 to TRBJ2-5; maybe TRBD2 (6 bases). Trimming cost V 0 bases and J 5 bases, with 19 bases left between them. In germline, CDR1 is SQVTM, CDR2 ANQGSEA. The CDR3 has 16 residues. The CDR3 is CSVEDWNGRVKETQYF. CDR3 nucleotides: TGCAGCGTTGAAGATTGGAACGGGAGAGTTAAGGAGACCCAGTACTTC.

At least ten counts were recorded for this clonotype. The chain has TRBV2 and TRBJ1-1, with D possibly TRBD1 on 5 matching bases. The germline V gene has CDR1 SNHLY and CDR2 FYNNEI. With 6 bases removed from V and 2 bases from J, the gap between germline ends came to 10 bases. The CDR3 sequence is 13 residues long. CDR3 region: CASSRESNTEAFF. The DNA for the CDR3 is TGTGCCAGCAGCAGGGAGAGCAACACTGAAGCTTTCTTT.

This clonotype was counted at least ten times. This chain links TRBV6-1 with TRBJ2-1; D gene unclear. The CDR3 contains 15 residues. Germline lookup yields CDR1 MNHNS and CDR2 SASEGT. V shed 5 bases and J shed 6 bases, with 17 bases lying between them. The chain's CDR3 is CASSFVLGLGNEQFF. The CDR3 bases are TGTGCCAGCAGTTTCGTTTTGGGGTTAGGCAATGAGCAGTTCTTC.

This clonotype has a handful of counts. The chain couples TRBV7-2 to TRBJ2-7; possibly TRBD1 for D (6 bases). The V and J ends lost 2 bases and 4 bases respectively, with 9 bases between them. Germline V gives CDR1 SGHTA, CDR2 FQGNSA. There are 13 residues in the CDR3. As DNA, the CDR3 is TGTGCCAGCAGCTTACAGGGGTGGTACGAGCAGTACTTC. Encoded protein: CASSLQGWYEQYF.

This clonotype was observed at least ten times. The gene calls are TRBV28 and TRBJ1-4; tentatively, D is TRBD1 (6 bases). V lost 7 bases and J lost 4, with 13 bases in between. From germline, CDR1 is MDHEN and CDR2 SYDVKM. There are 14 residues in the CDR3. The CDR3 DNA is TGTGCCAGCACGCCCGGGACAAGTAATGAAAAACTGTTTTTT. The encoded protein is CASTPGTSNEKLFF.

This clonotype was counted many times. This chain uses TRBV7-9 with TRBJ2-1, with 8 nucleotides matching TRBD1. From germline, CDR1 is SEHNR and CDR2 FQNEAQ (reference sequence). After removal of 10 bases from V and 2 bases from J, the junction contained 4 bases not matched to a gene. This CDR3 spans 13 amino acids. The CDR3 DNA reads TGTGCCACCCAACAGGGGGCCTACAATGAGCAGTTCTTC. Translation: CATQQGAYNEQFF.

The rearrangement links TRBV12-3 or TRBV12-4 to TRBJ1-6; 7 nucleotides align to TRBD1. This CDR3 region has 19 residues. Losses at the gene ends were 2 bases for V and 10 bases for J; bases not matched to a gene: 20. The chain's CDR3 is CASSLKGGMAGGRSSPLHF. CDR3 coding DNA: TGTGCCAGCAGTTTAAAGGGGGGAATGGCAGGGGGTCGAAGCTCACCCCTCCACTTT.

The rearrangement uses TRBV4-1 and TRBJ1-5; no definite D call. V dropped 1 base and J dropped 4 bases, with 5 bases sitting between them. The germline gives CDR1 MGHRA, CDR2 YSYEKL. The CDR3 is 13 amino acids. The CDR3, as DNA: TGCGCCAGCAGCCAAGTTTCGAATCAGCCCCAGCATTTT. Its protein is CASSQVSNQPQHF.

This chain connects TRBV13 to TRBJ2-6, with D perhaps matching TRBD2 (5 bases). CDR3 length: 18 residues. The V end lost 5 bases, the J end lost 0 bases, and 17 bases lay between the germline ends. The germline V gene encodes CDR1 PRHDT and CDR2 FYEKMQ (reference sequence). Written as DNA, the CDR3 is TGTGCCAGCAGCACACCGGGAACTACCTACTCTGGGGCCAACGTCCTGACTTTC. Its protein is CASSTPGTTYSGANVLTF.

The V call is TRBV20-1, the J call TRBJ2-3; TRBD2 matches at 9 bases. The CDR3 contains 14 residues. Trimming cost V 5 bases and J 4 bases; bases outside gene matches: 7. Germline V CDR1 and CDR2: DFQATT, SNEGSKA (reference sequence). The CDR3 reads CSAPMAGGADTQYF. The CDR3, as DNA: TGCAGTGCTCCGATGGCGGGAGGGGCAGATACGCAGTATTTT.

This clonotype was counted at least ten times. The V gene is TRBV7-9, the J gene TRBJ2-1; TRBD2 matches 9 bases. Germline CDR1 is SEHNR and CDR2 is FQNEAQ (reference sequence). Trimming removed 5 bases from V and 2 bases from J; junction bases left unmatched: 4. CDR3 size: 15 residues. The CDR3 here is CASSKREATYNEQFF. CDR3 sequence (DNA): TGTGCCAGCAGCAAGCGGGAGGCCACCTACAATGAGCAGTTCTTC.

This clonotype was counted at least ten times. CDR3 residues: CASSIGLAGGPYNEQFF. CDR3 bases: TGTGCCAGTAGTATAGGACTAGCGGGGGGCCCTTACAATGAGCAGTTCTTC. The chain is built from TRBV19 and TRBJ2-1, with TRBD2 matching over 13 bases. There are 17 residues in the CDR3. V shed 1 base and J 4 bases; nucleotides not matched to a gene: 4. Per germline, CDR1 LNHDA and CDR2 SQIVND (reference sequence).

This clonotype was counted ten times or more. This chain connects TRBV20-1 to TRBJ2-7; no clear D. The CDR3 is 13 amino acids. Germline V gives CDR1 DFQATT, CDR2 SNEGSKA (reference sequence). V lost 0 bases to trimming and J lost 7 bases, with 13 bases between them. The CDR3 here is CSARDPYSWEQYF. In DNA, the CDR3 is TGCAGTGCTAGAGACCCTTATAGCTGGGAGCAGTACTTC.

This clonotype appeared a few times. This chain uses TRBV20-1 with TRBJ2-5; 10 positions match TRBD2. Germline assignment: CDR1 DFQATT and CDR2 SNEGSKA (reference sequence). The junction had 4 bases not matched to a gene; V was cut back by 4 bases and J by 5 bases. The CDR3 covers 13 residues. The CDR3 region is CSAILTSGETQYF. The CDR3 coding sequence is TGCAGTGCTATCCTGACTAGCGGGGAGACCCAGTACTTC.

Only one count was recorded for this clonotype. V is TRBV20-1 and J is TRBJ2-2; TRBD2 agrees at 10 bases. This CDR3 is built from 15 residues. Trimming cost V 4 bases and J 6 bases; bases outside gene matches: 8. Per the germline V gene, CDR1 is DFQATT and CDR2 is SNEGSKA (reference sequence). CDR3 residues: CSATHPLAGPGELFF. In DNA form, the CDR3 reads TGCAGTGCTACCCACCCACTAGCGGGGCCCGGGGAGCTGTTTTTT.

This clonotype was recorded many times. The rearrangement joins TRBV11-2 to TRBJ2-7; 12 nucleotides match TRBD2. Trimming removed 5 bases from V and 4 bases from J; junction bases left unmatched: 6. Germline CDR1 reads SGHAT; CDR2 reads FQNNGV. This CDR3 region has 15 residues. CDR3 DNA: TGTGCCAGCAGCCCGAGGACTAGCGGGAATTACGAGCAGTACTTC. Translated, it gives CASSPRTSGNYEQYF.

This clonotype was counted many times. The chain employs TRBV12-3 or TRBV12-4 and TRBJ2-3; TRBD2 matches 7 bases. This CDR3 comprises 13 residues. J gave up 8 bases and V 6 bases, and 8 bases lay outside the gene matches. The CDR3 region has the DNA TGTGCCAGCAGCGGGGGGACCGAGGGTACGCAGTATTTT. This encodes CASSGGTEGTQYF.